The 25 T cell receptor beta chains below all came from one sample that was sequenced in a study of cytomegalovirus exposure and HLA in healthy donors. Both 60 Vbeta primers and 13 Jbeta primers went into the PCR. Assay used: immunoSEQ multiplex PCR; TCRdb lists only in-frame clones, some missing. Found here are roughly 110,000 clones, around 80% of them singletons; the top ten hold approximately 3.7%. The sequenced sample was PBMCs. The receptors come from a man in his 60s in good health and CMV-seronegative.

The chain is built from TRBV4-2 and TRBJ1-4, with D perhaps TRBD1 (6 bases). The CDR3 totals 15 residues. Trimming cost V 1 base and J 8 bases, with 14 bases left between them. CDR1 is LGHNA, CDR2 YNFKEQ, per germline. The CDR3 sequence: CASSQGGRQPEKLFF. CDR3 DNA: TGTGCCAGCAGCCAAGGGGGGCGGCAGCCCGAAAAACTGTTTTTT.

The rearrangement links TRBV2 to TRBJ2-5; 7 positions agree with TRBD2. The CDR3 totals 15 residues. With 7 bases clipped from V and 6 bases from J, the junction kept 14 bases outside the gene matches. The V gene's germline CDR1 is SNHLY and CDR2 FYNNEI. The CDR3, as DNA: TGTGCCAGCACGGGGGGAGGGCACCTTCATCAGACCCAGTACTTC. Amino acid sequence: CASTGGGHLHQTQYF.

This clone occurred a few times. This rearrangement joins TRBV12-5 to TRBJ2-1, with unresolved D. Germline assignment: CDR1 LGHNT and CDR2 FRNRAP. The V end was cut by 0 bases, the J end by 12 bases, with 18 bases between. The CDR3 is 15 amino acids. The CDR3 is CASGLVLGLTVGQFF. Written as DNA, the CDR3 is TGTGCTAGTGGTTTGGTACTGGGCCTAACAGTGGGGCAGTTCTTC.

V gene TRBV7-9 combines with J gene TRBJ1-1; D gene ambiguous. The CDR3 consists of 16 residues. V was shortened by 3 bases and J by 0 bases, with 14 bases between the two germline ends. Germline CDR1 and CDR2: SEHNR and FQNEAQ (reference sequence). CDR3 amino acids: CASSFLSVGLNTEAFF. DNA for the CDR3: TGTGCCAGCAGCTTTCTCTCGGTGGGCCTGAACACTGAAGCTTTCTTT.

V and J are TRBV4-3 and TRBJ1-5; D unresolved. Germline V gives CDR1 LGHNA, CDR2 YSLEER. V lost 6 bases to trimming and J lost 0 bases, with 15 bases between them. The CDR3 covers 16 residues. CDR3 sequence (DNA): TGCGCCAGCAGGAAAAACGCTGAACTTAGCAATCAGCCCCAGCATTTT. It codes for CASRKNAELSNQPQHF.

The chain is built from TRBV9 and TRBJ1-1; 7 bases line up with TRBD1. V was pared by 1 base and J by 3 bases, with 6 bases of the junction left unmatched. Germline CDR1 SGDLS, CDR2 YYNGEE. The CDR3 length is 15 residues. CDR3 bases: TGTGCCAGCAGCGTACAGGACAGGTCGGACACTGAAGCTTTCTTT. Encoded protein: CASSVQDRSDTEAFF.

The chain uses TRBV2 and TRBJ2-5; no clear D gene. Germline loops: CDR1 SNHLY, CDR2 FYNNEI. V was trimmed by 10 bases and J by 2 bases, leaving 11 bases between them. CDR3 length: 12 residues. The CDR3 is CATLGPQETQYF. The CDR3 DNA reads TGTGCCACCCTCGGTCCTCAAGAGACCCAGTACTTC.

The chain is built from TRBV11-2 and TRBJ2-3, with D perhaps TRBD2 (6 bases). V was trimmed by 3 bases and J by 6 bases, leaving 10 bases between them. The germline gives CDR1 SGHAT, CDR2 FQNNGV. This CDR3 has 13 amino acids. CDR3 sequence: CASSFRTIDTQYF. CDR3 DNA sequence: TGTGCCAGCAGCTTTCGGACTATCGATACGCAGTATTTT.

V is TRBV5-6 and J is TRBJ2-5; 7 positions match TRBD2. Germline CDR1 SGHDT, CDR2 YYEEEE. The CDR3 has 16 amino acids. V lost 2 bases to trimming and J lost 0 bases; unmatched junction nucleotides: 7. CDR3 loop: CASSFRGDSYQETQYF. Written as DNA, the CDR3 is TGTGCCAGCAGCTTCCGGGGGGACTCGTACCAAGAGACCCAGTACTTC.

CDR3 nucleotide sequence: TGTGCCAGCAGCTTAGCTAGCGGGGGCTACGAGCAGTACTTC. Its translation is CASSLASGGYEQYF. V usage is TRBV7-8 and J usage is TRBJ2-7; 9 bases map to TRBD2. V trimming: 0 bases; J trimming: 3 bases; junction bases outside the gene matches: 0. The CDR3 length is 14 residues. In germline, CDR1 is SGHVS, CDR2 FQNEAQ.

V usage is TRBV2 and J usage is TRBJ1-5; the match to TRBD1 covers 7 bases. The J segment lost 4 bases and the V segment lost 4 bases, leaving 7 bases of the junction unmatched. CDR1 is SNHLY, CDR2 FYNNEI, per germline. The CDR3 runs 15 residues. The CDR3 loop is CASSGQGQENQPQHF. In DNA form, the CDR3 reads TGTGCCAGCAGTGGACAAGGACAGGAGAATCAGCCCCAGCATTTT.

The rearrangement uses TRBV30 and TRBJ1-1; 7 bases fit TRBD1. V lost 2 bases and J lost 4; bases outside the gene matches: 7. CDR1 and CDR2 from the germline V gene are GTSNPN and SVGIG (reference sequence). This CDR3 comprises 14 residues. The CDR3 loop reads CAWSPTDRATEAFF. The CDR3 DNA is TGTGCCTGGAGTCCCACCGACAGGGCCACTGAAGCTTTCTTT.

The chain links TRBV11-1 to TRBJ1-2; TRBD1 matches 7 bases. Germline V CDR1 and CDR2: SGHAT, FQDESV (reference sequence). There are 15 residues in the CDR3. Germline trimming cut 5 bases from V and 5 bases from J; bases unmatched to any gene: 11. The CDR3 nucleotides are TGTGCCAGCAGCACACAGGACAGGACCGGATATGGCTACACCTTC. Its protein product is CASSTQDRTGYGYTF.

This clone was counted a few times. V is TRBV7-9 and J is TRBJ1-4, with a tentative D call TRBD1 (5 bases). The V end lost 3 bases, the J end lost 4 bases, and 12 bases lay between the germline ends. CDR3 length: 15 residues. Germline assignment: CDR1 SEHNR and CDR2 FQNEAQ (reference sequence). For the CDR3, the DNA is TGTGCCAGCAGCTTTTTACAGGACCTTAATGAAAAACTGTTTTTT. This translates into CASSFLQDLNEKLFF.

This chain joins TRBV5-4 and TRBJ2-5; D possibly corresponds to TRBD1 (6 bases). The germline gives CDR1 SGHNT, CDR2 YYREEE (reference sequence). The CDR3 loop spans 17 amino acids. V dropped 10 bases and J dropped 2 bases, with 27 bases sitting between them. The CDR3 DNA sequence: TGTGCCCCCCAACCGGACTCCAATACGGGACAACAAGAGACCCAGTACTTC. Encoded protein: CAPQPDSNTGQQETQYF.

CDR3 nucleotides: TGTGCCAGCAGCCAAGTGTACAGCTACGAGCAGTACTTC. It translates to CASSQVYSYEQYF. This chain links TRBV4-2 with TRBJ2-7; the D is unclear. Trimming removed 1 base at V and 3 bases at J, with 7 bases between. The CDR3 spans 13 residues. Germline loops: CDR1 LGHNA, CDR2 YNFKEQ.

The table lists this clone with a few counts. V is TRBV6-1 and J is TRBJ1-1; TRBD1 agrees at 7 bases. Looked up from germline, CDR1 is MNHNS and CDR2 is SASEGT. V lost 3 bases and J lost 1; bases outside the gene matches: 5. This CDR3 spans 15 amino acids. CDR3 sequence reads: CASSETGFGNTEAFF. DNA of the CDR3: TGTGCCAGCAGTGAGACAGGGTTTGGGAACACTGAAGCTTTCTTT.

This clone was observed a single time. The V call is TRBV9, the J call TRBJ2-2, with 8 bases fitting TRBD2. V shed 4 bases, J shed 5 bases, and the junction held 7 bases outside the gene matches. This CDR3 contains 15 residues. The germline V gene has CDR1 SGDLS and CDR2 YYNGEE. CDR3 protein: CASSRPGGQTGELFF. The CDR3 coding sequence is TGTGCCAGCAGCCGCCCGGGGGGGCAAACCGGGGAGCTGTTTTTT. The full variable domain, in which reference TRBV9 and TRBJ2-2 provide the parts outside the CDR3, is DSGVTQTPKHLITATGQRVTLRCSPRSGDLSVYWYQQSLDQGLQFLIQYYNGEERAKGNILERFSAQQFPDLHSELNLSSLELGDSALYFCASSRPGGQTGELFFGEGSRLTVL.

This clone was seen just once. The CDR3 DNA is TGTGCCAGCTCACCAGGAGGGCTGGGGGAAAAACTGTTTTTT. Translating it yields CASSPGGLGEKLFF. The chain is built from TRBV18 and TRBJ1-4; D ambiguous. The CDR3 contains 14 residues. V lost 2 bases and J 8 bases, leaving 12 bases between the germline ends. Germline CDR1 KGHSH, CDR2 LQKENI.

V gene TRBV18 combines with J gene TRBJ1-1, with 9 positions matching TRBD1. The CDR3 totals 15 residues. V dropped 3 bases and J dropped 4; count of bases not matched to a gene: 6. Germline V gene lookup returns CDR1 KGHSH and CDR2 LQKENI. CDR3 nucleotides: TGTGCCAGCTCACCTCCCGGGACAGGGCGCACTGAAGCTTTCTTT. Encoded protein: CASSPPGTGRTEAFF.

The chain couples TRBV6-1 to TRBJ2-2; 7 bases fit TRBD1. The CDR3 is 14 amino acids. Germline-derived CDR1 and CDR2 are MNHNS and SASEGT. V shed 7 bases, J shed 1 base, and the junction held 3 bases outside the gene matches. CDR3 loop: CASKGTVNTGELFF. CDR3 in DNA: TGTGCCAGCAAAGGGACAGTGAACACCGGGGAGCTGTTTTTT.

CDR3 DNA sequence: TGCGCCAGCAGCCACTCAGGGGGAAGTCAGCCCCAGCATTTT. It translates to CASSHSGGSQPQHF. V and J are TRBV4-1 and TRBJ1-5; 7 nucleotides line up with TRBD1. The germline V gene has CDR1 MGHRA and CDR2 YSYEKL. This CDR3 is built from 14 residues. J lost 6 bases, V lost 3 bases, and 5 bases had no gene match.

In DNA, the CDR3 is TGCGCCAGCAGCTTGGCCTTGCAGACTAGCGGGGCCAATGAGCAGTTCTTC. Translated, it gives CASSLALQTSGANEQFF. V usage is TRBV5-1 and J usage is TRBJ2-1; 11 bases fit TRBD2. The CDR3 is 17 residues long. V lost 0 bases and J lost 6; bases outside the gene matches: 8. The germline CDR1 and CDR2 sequences are SGHRS and YFSETQ.

The J gene is TRBJ1-2, the V gene TRBV2; D remains ambiguous. The germline gives CDR1 SNHLY, CDR2 FYNNEI. Trimming cost V 2 bases and J 8 bases, with 6 bases left between them. This CDR3 has 11 residues. DNA for the CDR3: TGTGCCAGCAGTGAAAATCGGGGCTACACCTTC. It yields the protein CASSENRGYTF.

The V and J genes are TRBV7-3 and TRBJ2-3; D is ambiguous. The germline V gene has CDR1 SGHTA and CDR2 FQGTGA. CDR3 length: 13 amino acids. Trimming removed 5 bases from V and 6 bases from J, with 12 bases in between. The CDR3 nucleotides read TGTGCCAGCAGCCCGACAAGCCGGGATACGCAGTATTTT. Translated, it gives CASSPTSRDTQYF.